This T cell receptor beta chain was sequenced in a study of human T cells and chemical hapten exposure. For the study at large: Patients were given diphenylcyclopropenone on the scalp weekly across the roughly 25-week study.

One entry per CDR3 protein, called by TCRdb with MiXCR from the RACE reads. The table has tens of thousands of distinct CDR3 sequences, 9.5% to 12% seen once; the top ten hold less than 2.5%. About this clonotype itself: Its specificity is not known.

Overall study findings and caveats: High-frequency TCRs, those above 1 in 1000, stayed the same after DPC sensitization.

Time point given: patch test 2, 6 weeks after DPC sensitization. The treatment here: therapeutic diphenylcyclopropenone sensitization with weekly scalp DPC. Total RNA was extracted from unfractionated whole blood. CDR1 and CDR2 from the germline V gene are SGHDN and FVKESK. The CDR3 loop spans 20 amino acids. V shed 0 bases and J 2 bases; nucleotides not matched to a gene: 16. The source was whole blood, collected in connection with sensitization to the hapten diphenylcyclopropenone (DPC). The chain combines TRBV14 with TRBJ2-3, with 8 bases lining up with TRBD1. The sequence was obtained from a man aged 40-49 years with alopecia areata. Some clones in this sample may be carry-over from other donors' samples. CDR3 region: CASSQDRGFSRGRPTDTQYF. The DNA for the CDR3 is TGTGCCAGCAGCCAAGATAGAGGATTTAGCAGGGGGCGACCCACAGATACGCAGTATTTT.